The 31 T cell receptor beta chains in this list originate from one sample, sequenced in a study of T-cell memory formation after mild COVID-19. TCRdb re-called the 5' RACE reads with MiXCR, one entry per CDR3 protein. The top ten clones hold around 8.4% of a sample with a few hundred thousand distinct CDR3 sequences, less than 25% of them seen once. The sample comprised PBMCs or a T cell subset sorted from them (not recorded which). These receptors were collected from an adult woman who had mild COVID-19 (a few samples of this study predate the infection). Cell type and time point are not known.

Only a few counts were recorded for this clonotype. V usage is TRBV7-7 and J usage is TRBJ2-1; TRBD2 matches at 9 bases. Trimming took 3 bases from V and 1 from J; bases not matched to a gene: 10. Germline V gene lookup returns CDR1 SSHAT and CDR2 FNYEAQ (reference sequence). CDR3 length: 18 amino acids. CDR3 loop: CASSFGAGGGASYNEQFF. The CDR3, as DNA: TGTGCCAGCAGCTTTGGGGCTGGCGGGGGGGCGTCCTACAATGAGCAGTTCTTC. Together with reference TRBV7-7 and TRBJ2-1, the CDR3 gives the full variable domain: GAGVSQSPRYKVTKRGQDVTLRCDPISSHATLYWYQQALGQGPEFLTYFNYEAQPDKSGLPSDRFSAERPEGSISTLTIQRTEQRDSAMYRCASSFGAGGGASYNEQFFGPGTRLTVL.

CDR3 region: CASCPGQGPYEQYF. CDR3 bases: TGTGCCAGCTGCCCGGGACAGGGCCCCTACGAGCAGTACTTC. The rearrangement joins TRBV18 to TRBJ2-7; 9 bases are a match to TRBD1. CDR1 and CDR2 (germline): KGHSH, LQKENI. The CDR3 is 14 amino acids. J lost 2 bases, V lost 7 bases, and 6 bases had no gene match.

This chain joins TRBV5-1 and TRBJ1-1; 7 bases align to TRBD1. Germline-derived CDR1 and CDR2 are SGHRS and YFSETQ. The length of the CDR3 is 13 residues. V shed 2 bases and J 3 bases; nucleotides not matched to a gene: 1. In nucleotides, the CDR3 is TGCGCCAGCAGCTTCGGGACAGACACTGAAGCTTTCTTT. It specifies CASSFGTDTEAFF.

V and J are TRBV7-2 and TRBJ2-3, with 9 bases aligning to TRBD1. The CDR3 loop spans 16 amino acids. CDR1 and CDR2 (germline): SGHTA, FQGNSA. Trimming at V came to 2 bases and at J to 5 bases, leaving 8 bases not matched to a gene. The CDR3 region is CASSLNPTGGRDTQYF. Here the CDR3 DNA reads TGTGCCAGCAGCTTAAACCCGACAGGGGGTAGAGATACGCAGTATTTT. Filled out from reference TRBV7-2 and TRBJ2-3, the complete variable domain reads GAGVSQSPSNKVTEKGKDVELRCDPISGHTALYWYRQSLGQGLEFLIYFQGNSAPDKSGLPSDRFSAERTGGSVSTLTIQRTQQEDSAVYLCASSLNPTGGRDTQYFGPGTRLTVL.

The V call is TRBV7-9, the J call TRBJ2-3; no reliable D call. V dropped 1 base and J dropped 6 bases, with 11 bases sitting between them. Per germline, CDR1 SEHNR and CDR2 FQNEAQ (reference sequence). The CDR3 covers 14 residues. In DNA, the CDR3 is TGTGCCAGCAGCTTAGTGTCCCGCTACGATACGCAGTATTTT. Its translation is CASSLVSRYDTQYF. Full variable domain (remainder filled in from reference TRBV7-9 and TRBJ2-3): DTGVSQNPRHKITKRGQNVTFRCDPISEHNRLYWYRQTLGQGPEFLTYFQNEAQLEKSRLLSDRFSAERPKGSFSTLEIQRTEQGDSAMYLCASSLVSRYDTQYFGPGTRLTVL.

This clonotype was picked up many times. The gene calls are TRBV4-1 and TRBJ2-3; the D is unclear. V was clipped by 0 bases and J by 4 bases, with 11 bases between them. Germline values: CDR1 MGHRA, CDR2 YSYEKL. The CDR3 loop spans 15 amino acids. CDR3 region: CASSQEGLGADTQYF. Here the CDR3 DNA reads TGCGCCAGCAGCCAAGAGGGCTTGGGCGCAGATACGCAGTATTTT.

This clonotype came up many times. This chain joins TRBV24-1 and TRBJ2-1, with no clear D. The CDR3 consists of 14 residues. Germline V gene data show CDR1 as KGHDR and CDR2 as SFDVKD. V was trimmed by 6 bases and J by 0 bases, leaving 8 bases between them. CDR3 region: CATSQWGSYNEQFF. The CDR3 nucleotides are TGTGCCACCAGTCAGTGGGGCTCCTACAATGAGCAGTTCTTC.

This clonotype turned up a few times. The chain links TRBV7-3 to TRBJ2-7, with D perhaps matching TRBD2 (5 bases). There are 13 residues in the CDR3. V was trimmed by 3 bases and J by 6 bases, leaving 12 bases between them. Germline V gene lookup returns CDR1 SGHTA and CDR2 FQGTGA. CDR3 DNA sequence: TGTGCCAGCAGCTTGGTGGGAGTTTCCGAGCAGTACTTC. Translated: CASSLVGVSEQYF.

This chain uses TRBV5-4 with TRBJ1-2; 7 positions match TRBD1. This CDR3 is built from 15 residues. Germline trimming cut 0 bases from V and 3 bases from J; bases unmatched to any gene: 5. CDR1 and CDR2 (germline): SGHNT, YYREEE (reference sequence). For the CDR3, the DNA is TGTGCCAGCAGCTTGGATGACAGGGTGTACTATGGCTACACCTTC. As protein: CASSLDDRVYYGYTF.

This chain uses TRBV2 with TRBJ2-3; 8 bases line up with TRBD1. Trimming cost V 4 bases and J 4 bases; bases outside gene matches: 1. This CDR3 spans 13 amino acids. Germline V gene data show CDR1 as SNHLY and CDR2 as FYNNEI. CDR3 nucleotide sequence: TGTGCCAGCAGTGCACAGGGGGCAGATACGCAGTATTTT. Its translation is CASSAQGADTQYF. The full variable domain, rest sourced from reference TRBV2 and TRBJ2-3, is EPEVTQTPSHQVTQMGQEVILRCVPISNHLYFYWYRQILGQKVEFLVSFYNNEISEKSEIFDDQFSVERPDGSNFTLKIRSTKLEDSAMYFCASSAQGADTQYFGPGTRLTVL.

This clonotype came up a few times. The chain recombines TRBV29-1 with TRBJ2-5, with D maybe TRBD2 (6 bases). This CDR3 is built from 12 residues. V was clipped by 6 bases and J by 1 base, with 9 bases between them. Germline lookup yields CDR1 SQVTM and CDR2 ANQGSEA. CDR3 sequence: CSVSGGQETQYF. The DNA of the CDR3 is TGCAGCGTCTCCGGGGGCCAAGAGACCCAGTACTTC.

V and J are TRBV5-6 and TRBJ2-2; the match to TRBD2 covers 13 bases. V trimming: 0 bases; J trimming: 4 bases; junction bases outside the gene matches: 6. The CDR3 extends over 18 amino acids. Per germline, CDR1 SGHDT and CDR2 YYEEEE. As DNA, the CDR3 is TGTGCCAGCAGCTTGGGGTGGGGACTAGCGGGACCCACCGGGGAGCTGTTTTTT. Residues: CASSLGWGLAGPTGELFF. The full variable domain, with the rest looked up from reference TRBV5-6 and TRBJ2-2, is DAGVTQSPTHLIKTRGQQVTLRCSPKSGHDTVSWYQQALGQGPQFIFQYYEEEERQRGNFPDRFSGHQFPNYSSELNVNALLLGDSALYLCASSLGWGLAGPTGELFFGEGSRLTVL.

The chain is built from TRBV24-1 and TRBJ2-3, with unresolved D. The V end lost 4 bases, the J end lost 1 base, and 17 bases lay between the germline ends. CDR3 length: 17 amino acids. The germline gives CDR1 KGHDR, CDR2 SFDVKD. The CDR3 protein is CATSDRAAIKGTDTQYF. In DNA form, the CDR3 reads TGTGCCACCAGTGACCGAGCAGCGATTAAGGGCACAGATACGCAGTATTTT.

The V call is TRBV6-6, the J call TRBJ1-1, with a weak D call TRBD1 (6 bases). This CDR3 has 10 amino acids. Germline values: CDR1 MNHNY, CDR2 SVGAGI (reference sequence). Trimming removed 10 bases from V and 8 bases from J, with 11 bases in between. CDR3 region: CATFTGEAFF. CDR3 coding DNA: TGTGCCACCTTCACAGGGGAAGCTTTCTTT.

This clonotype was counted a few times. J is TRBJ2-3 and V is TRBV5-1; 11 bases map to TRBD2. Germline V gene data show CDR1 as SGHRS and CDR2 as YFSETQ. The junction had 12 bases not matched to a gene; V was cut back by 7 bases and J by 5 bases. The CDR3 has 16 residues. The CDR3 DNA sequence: TGCGCCAGCCGCCCCTATAGCGGGGGGGCCCTAGATACGCAGTATTTT. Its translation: CASRPYSGGALDTQYF.

The CDR3 is CASSLATTNEKLFF. For the CDR3, the DNA is TGTGCCAGCAGTTTGGCTACAACTAATGAAAAACTGTTTTTT. The rearrangement uses TRBV12-3 or TRBV12-4 and TRBJ1-4; D is unresolved. This CDR3 has 14 residues. Trimming shortened V by 3 bases and J by 0 bases, and 5 bases separated the two germline ends.

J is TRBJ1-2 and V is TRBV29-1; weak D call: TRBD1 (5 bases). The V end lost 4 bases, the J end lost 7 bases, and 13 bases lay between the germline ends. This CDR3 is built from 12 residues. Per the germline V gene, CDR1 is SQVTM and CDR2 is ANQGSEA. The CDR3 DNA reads TGCAGCGTTGTCCAGGGCAACGGTGGCTACACCTTC. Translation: CSVVQGNGGYTF.

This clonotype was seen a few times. This chain's CDR3 is CASRRGGSYNEQFF. Written as DNA, the CDR3 is TGTGCCAGCAGGCGGGGGGGATCCTACAATGAGCAGTTCTTC. The chain carries TRBV5-4 and TRBJ2-1, with TRBD2 identical over 9 bases. V dropped 5 bases and J dropped 1; count of bases not matched to a gene: 1. Germline values: CDR1 SGHNT, CDR2 YYREEE (reference sequence). This CDR3 spans 14 amino acids.

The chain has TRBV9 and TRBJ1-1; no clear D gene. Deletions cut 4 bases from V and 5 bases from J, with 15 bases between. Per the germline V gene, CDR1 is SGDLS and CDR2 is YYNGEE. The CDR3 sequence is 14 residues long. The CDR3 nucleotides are TGTGCCAGCAGCCCCACAGTCTTGGAAACTGAAGCTTTCTTT. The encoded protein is CASSPTVLETEAFF.

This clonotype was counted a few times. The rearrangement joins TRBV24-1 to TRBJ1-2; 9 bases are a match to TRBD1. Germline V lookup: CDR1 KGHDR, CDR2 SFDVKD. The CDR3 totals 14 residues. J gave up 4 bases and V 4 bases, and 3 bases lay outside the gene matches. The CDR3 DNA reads TGTGCCACCAGTGACAGGGACAGGGTCTATGGCTACACCTTC. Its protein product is CATSDRDRVYGYTF.

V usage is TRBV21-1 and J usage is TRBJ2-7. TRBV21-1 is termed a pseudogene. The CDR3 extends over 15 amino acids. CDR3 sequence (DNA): TGTGCCAGCAGCAAAGGGGTCTGGGGTCCCTACGAGCAGTACTTC. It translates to CASSKGVWGPYEQYF.

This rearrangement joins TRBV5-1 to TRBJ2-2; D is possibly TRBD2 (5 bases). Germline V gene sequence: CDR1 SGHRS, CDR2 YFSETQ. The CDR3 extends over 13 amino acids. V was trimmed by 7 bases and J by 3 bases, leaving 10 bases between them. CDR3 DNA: TGCGCCAGCGCCCGGGAAGACACCGGGGAGCTGTTTTTT. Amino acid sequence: CASAREDTGELFF.

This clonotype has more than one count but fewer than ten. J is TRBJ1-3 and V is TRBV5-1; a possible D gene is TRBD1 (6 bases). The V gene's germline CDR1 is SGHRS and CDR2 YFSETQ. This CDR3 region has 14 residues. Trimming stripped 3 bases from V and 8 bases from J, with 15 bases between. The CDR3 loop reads CASSSQQGMDTIYF. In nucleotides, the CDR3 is TGCGCCAGCAGCTCCCAACAGGGAATGGACACCATATATTTT.

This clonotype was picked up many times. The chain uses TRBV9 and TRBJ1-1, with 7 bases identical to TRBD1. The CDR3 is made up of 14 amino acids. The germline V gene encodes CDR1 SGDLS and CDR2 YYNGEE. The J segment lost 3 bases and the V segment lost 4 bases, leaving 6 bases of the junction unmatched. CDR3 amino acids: CASSSDRADTEAFF. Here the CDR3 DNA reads TGTGCCAGCAGCTCCGACAGGGCCGACACTGAAGCTTTCTTT. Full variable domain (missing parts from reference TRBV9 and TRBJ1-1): DSGVTQTPKHLITATGQRVTLRCSPRSGDLSVYWYQQSLDQGLQFLIQYYNGEERAKGNILERFSAQQFPDLHSELNLSSLELGDSALYFCASSSDRADTEAFFGQGTRLTVV.

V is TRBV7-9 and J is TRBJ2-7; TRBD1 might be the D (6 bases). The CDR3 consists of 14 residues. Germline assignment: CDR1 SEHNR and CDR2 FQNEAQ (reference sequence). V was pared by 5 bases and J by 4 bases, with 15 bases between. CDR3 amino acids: CASSTPGHDYEQYF. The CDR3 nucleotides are TGTGCCAGCAGCACGCCGGGACATGATTACGAGCAGTACTTC. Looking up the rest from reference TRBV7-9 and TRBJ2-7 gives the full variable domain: DTGVSQNPRHKITKRGQNVTFRCDPISEHNRLYWYRQTLGQGPEFLTYFQNEAQLEKSRLLSDRFSAERPKGSFSTLEIQRTEQGDSAMYLCASSTPGHDYEQYFGPGTRLTVT.

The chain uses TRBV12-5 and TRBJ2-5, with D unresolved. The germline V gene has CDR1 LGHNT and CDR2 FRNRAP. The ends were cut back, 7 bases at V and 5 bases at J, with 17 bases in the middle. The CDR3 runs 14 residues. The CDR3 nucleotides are TGTGCTAGTGTTCCGCCACCGCTCCGGGAGACCCAGTACTTC. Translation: CASVPPPLRETQYF.

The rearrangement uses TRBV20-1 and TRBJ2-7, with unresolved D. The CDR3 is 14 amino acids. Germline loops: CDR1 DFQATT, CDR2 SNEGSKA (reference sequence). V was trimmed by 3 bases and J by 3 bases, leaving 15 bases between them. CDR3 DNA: TGCAGTGCTAGTCCTGGAACCGCACGCTACGAGCAGTACTTC. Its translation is CSASPGTARYEQYF.

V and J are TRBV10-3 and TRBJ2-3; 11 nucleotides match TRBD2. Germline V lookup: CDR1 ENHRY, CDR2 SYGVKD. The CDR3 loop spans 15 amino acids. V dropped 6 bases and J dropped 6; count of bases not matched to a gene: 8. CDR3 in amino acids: CAISTIAGGPDTQYF. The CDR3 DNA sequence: TGTGCCATCAGCACTATAGCGGGGGGGCCGGATACGCAGTATTTT.

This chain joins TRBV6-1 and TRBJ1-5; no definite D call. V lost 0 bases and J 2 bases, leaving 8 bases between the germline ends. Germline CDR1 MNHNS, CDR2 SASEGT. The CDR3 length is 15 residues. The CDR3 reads CASSEAGTGNQPQHF. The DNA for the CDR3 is TGTGCCAGCAGTGAAGCGGGCACCGGCAATCAGCCCCAGCATTTT.

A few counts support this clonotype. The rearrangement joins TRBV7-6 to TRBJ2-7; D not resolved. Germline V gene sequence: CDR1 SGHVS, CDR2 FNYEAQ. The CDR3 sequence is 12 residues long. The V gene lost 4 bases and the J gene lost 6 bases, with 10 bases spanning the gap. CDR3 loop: CASSSYFGEQYF. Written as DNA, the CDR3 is TGTGCCAGCAGCTCCTATTTTGGCGAGCAGTACTTC.

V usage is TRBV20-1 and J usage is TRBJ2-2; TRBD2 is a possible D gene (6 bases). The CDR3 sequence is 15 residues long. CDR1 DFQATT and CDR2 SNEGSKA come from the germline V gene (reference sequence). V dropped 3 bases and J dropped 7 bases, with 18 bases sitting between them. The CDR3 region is CSASSQWGEIGELFF. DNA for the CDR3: TGCAGTGCTAGTTCCCAGTGGGGGGAAATCGGGGAGCTGTTTTTT.